This TCR beta chain came from a study of cytomegalovirus exposure and HLA in healthy donors. Findings of the study overall: Subsequent analysis found a tendency for first-cohort TCR clusters to co-occur within the 100 to 150 validation repertoires.

In germline, CDR1 is MNHNY, CDR2 SVGAGI (reference sequence). V gave up 1 base and J gave up 7 bases, with 13 bases separating them. This CDR3 is 14 amino acids long. Produced via immunoSEQ multiplex PCR; TCRdb's table is partial and in-frame only. The sample shows some 68,000 clones, roughly 95% of them seen only once. The table lists this clone with a count of one. Its antigen is currently unknown. V is TRBV6-6 and J is TRBJ1-1; D perhaps matches TRBD1 (6 bases). The clonotype originates from a man between 18 and 35 years old in good health and CMV-seronegative. The sample taken for sequencing was PBMCs. The CDR3 region is CASSYLDREYEAFF. DNA of the CDR3: TGTGCCAGCAGTTACTTGGACAGAGAATATGAAGCTTTCTTT.